The 21 T cell receptor beta chains in this list originate from one sample, sequenced in a study of cytomegalovirus exposure and HLA in healthy donors. The protocol was immunoSEQ multiplex PCR, while the TCRdb copy is restricted to in-frame clones and leaves out a portion. This sample has approximately 200,000 clones; 85% to 90% occur once, and the top ten carry around 3%. The material sequenced was PBMCs. The receptors stem from a woman under 30 in good health and CMV-seronegative.

The V and J genes are TRBV7-8 and TRBJ1-4; tentative D call: TRBD1 (6 bases). V dropped 1 base and J dropped 8 bases, with 14 bases sitting between them. The CDR3 runs 15 residues. Germline V gives CDR1 SGHVS, CDR2 FQNEAQ. CDR3 sequence: CASSLVGRGGEKLFF. The CDR3 DNA is TGTGCCAGCAGCTTAGTGGGCAGGGGAGGGGAAAAACTGTTTTTT.

The V and J genes are TRBV2 and TRBJ2-1; unclear D gene. The germline V gene encodes CDR1 SNHLY and CDR2 FYNNEI. Trimming left V 1 base short and J 6 bases short, with 16 bases between. The CDR3 has 16 amino acids. The CDR3 here is CASSEGRSVSGNEQFF. The CDR3 nucleotides read TGTGCCAGCAGTGAAGGGAGATCGGTATCCGGCAATGAGCAGTTCTTC.

The table lists this clone with a count of one. The chain couples TRBV2 to TRBJ1-5; D remains ambiguous. The germline gives CDR1 SNHLY, CDR2 FYNNEI. The CDR3 loop spans 14 amino acids. V was pared by 6 bases and J by 4 bases, with 13 bases between. The CDR3, as DNA: TGTGCCAGCAGAATCGGACTGACAAATCAGCCCCAGCATTTT. This encodes CASRIGLTNQPQHF.

V usage is TRBV6-5 and J usage is TRBJ2-7, with a weak D call TRBD2 (6 bases). This CDR3 has 13 amino acids. V dropped 3 bases and J dropped 8 bases, with 14 bases sitting between them. Germline CDR1 reads MNHEY; CDR2 reads SVGAGI. The CDR3 spells CASSYRESGKQYF. In nucleotides, the CDR3 is TGTGCCAGCAGTTATCGGGAGTCCGGGAAGCAGTACTTC.

V gene TRBV28 combines with J gene TRBJ2-1; possible D gene TRBD2, 6 bases. This CDR3 is 15 amino acids long. V was cut by 7 bases and J by 0 bases, with 13 bases left in between. The germline CDR1 and CDR2 sequences are MDHEN and SYDVKM. CDR3 nucleotides: TGTGCCAGCATTCATAGCGGTAGCTCCTACAATGAGCAGTTCTTC. This encodes CASIHSGSSYNEQFF.

The chain recombines TRBV4-2 with TRBJ2-3, with 9 positions matching TRBD2. Trimming took 3 bases from V and 3 from J; bases not matched to a gene: 7. Germline V lookup: CDR1 LGHNA, CDR2 YNFKEQ. CDR3 size: 16 residues. CDR3 in amino acids: CASSHLAGATTDTQYF. CDR3 DNA: TGTGCCAGCAGCCATTTAGCGGGAGCGACAACAGATACGCAGTATTTT.

V and J are TRBV6-1 and TRBJ1-5; maybe TRBD1 (5 bases). Germline CDR1 and CDR2: MNHNS and SASEGT. Trimming took 3 bases from V and 4 from J, leaving 22 bases between them. CDR3 size: 18 residues. The CDR3 DNA follows: TGTGCCAGCAGTGATCGACCCCGGACATTTCTTGGTAATCAGCCCCAGCATTTT. Encoded protein: CASSDRPRTFLGNQPQHF.

The chain links TRBV28 to TRBJ1-2; D is unclear. The germline V gene encodes CDR1 MDHEN and CDR2 SYDVKM. The CDR3 is 13 amino acids. V lost 3 bases to trimming and J lost 8 bases, with 13 bases between them. CDR3 sequence (DNA): TGTGCCAGCAGTTTGGCACGGGAGAGGGGCTACACCTTC. It encodes CASSLARERGYTF.

This clone was observed once. This rearrangement joins TRBV19 to TRBJ2-1; a weak D match, TRBD2 (5 bases). The CDR3 runs to 12 residues. CDR1 is LNHDA and CDR2 is SQIVND in the germline V gene (reference sequence). V was shortened by 5 bases and J by 5 bases, with 7 bases between the two germline ends. The CDR3 reads CASSPLDNEQFF. The CDR3 DNA reads TGTGCCAGTAGTCCACTAGACAATGAGCAGTTCTTC.

V usage is TRBV25-1 and J usage is TRBJ2-7, with 11 bases fitting TRBD2. This CDR3 has 14 residues. Looked up from germline, CDR1 is MGHDK and CDR2 is SYGVNS. With 3 bases clipped from V and 5 bases from J, the junction kept 3 bases outside the gene matches. The CDR3 is CASSDSGRADEQYF. In DNA form, the CDR3 reads TGTGCCAGCAGTGATAGCGGGAGGGCTGACGAGCAGTACTTC.

V is TRBV10-3 and J is TRBJ1-5; 10 bases are a match to TRBD1. Germline V gene lookup returns CDR1 ENHRY and CDR2 SYGVKD. The CDR3 has 15 residues. Trimming at V came to 5 bases and at J to 7 bases, leaving 8 bases not matched to a gene. CDR3 sequence: CAISTGTGAHQPQHF. CDR3 sequence (DNA): TGTGCCATCAGTACCGGGACAGGGGCACACCAGCCCCAGCATTTT.

This rearrangement joins TRBV28 to TRBJ1-2; D perhaps matches TRBD1 (6 bases). The CDR3 is 13 amino acids. Germline V gene lookup returns CDR1 MDHEN and CDR2 SYDVKM. V was clipped by 6 bases and J by 4 bases, with 12 bases between them. CDR3 nucleotides: TGTGCCAGCAGCCGTACAGGGAGCTATGGCTACACCTTC. Translation gives CASSRTGSYGYTF.

The table lists this clone with a count of one. This chain links TRBV5-6 with TRBJ2-7; 8 bases line up with TRBD2. This CDR3 spans 12 amino acids. V shed 5 bases and J 6 bases; nucleotides not matched to a gene: 4. Germline V gene data show CDR1 as SGHDT and CDR2 as YYEEEE. CDR3 region: CASSGTRLEQYF. The CDR3 nucleotides are TGTGCCAGCAGTGGGACTAGGCTCGAGCAGTACTTC.

J is TRBJ1-5 and V is TRBV28; D remains unclear. Germline V gene data show CDR1 as MDHEN and CDR2 as SYDVKM. The CDR3 is 14 amino acids. V was clipped by 3 bases and J by 6 bases, with 12 bases between them. The CDR3 DNA reads TGTGCCAGCAGTTTTCAACAGATCTTTCAGCCCCAGCATTTT. It specifies CASSFQQIFQPQHF.

This chain links TRBV2 with TRBJ1-1, with 8 bases that match TRBD1. Germline CDR1 and CDR2: SNHLY and FYNNEI. With 8 bases clipped from V and 3 bases from J, the junction kept 11 bases outside the gene matches. CDR3 length: 15 amino acids. The CDR3 DNA sequence: TGTGCCAGCCTTCCAGGGGGCCCGGGGTACACTGAAGCTTTCTTT. The encoded protein is CASLPGGPGYTEAFF.

CDR3 DNA sequence: TGTGCCAGCAGCTCTAAATCCGGGACAGGCTACGAGCAGTACTTC. Its translation: CASSSKSGTGYEQYF. The chain couples TRBV7-6 to TRBJ2-7; 8 nucleotides match TRBD1. This CDR3 contains 15 residues. V shed 4 bases and J 3 bases; nucleotides not matched to a gene: 8. The germline V gene encodes CDR1 SGHVS and CDR2 FNYEAQ.

The chain couples TRBV27 to TRBJ2-6; the D is unclear. Per germline, CDR1 MNHEY and CDR2 SMNVEV (reference sequence). This CDR3 has 17 residues. V dropped 5 bases and J dropped 0 bases, with 14 bases sitting between them. The CDR3 DNA reads TGTGCCAGCAGTACCGATGTCCGCGACTCTGGGGCCAACGTCCTGACTTTC. It encodes CASSTDVRDSGANVLTF. The variable domain in full, completed from reference TRBV27 and TRBJ2-6, reads EAQVTQNPRYLITVTGKKLTVTCSQNMNHEYMSWYRQDPGLGLRQIYYSMNVEVTDKGDVPEGYKVSRKEKRNFPLILESPSPNQTSLYFCASSTDVRDSGANVLTFGAGSRLTVL.

This chain connects TRBV30 to TRBJ2-7; 11 bases agree with TRBD2. V lost 4 bases and J lost 2; bases outside the gene matches: 10. Looked up from germline, CDR1 is GTSNPN and CDR2 is SVGIG (reference sequence). The CDR3 runs 16 residues. CDR3 nucleotides: TGTGCCTGGAAATCGCTAGGGACTAGCGGTACCTACGAGCAGTACTTC. It codes for CAWKSLGTSGTYEQYF. The complete variable domain, with remaining parts taken from reference TRBV30 and TRBJ2-7, reads SQTIHQWPATLVQPVGSPLSLECTVEGTSNPNLYWYRQAAGRGLQLLFYSVGIGQISSEVPQNLSASRPQDRQFILSSKKLLLSDSGFYLCAWKSLGTSGTYEQYFGPGTRLTVT.

This chain uses TRBV7-9 with TRBJ1-1; 8 nucleotides align to TRBD1. The CDR3 covers 16 residues. Germline loops: CDR1 SEHNR, CDR2 FQNEAQ (reference sequence). The V gene end was trimmed by 5 bases and the J gene end by 3 bases; junction bases not matched to a gene: 11. CDR3 DNA sequence: TGTGCCAGCAGCAATACAGGGGGGCAAGGGGACACTGAAGCTTTCTTT. Amino acids: CASSNTGGQGDTEAFF. The variable domain in full, with the rest retrieved from reference TRBV7-9 and TRBJ1-1, is DTGVSQNPRHKITKRGQNVTFRCDPISEHNRLYWYRQTLGQGPEFLTYFQNEAQLEKSRLLSDRFSAERPKGSFSTLEIQRTEQGDSAMYLCASSNTGGQGDTEAFFGQGTRLTVV.

This chain uses TRBV28 with TRBJ2-7; D remains ambiguous. CDR1 and CDR2 from the germline V gene are MDHEN and SYDVKM. This CDR3 is 14 amino acids long. Trimming removed 2 bases at V and 2 bases at J, with 10 bases between. The CDR3 spells CASSLGQEPYEQYF. The CDR3 DNA reads TGTGCCAGCAGTTTAGGGCAGGAACCCTACGAGCAGTACTTC.

This chain links TRBV5-1 with TRBJ2-1; 7 bases align to TRBD1. The CDR3 loop spans 14 amino acids. Germline lookup yields CDR1 SGHRS and CDR2 YFSETQ. V shed 3 bases, J shed 10 bases, and the junction held 10 bases outside the gene matches. In DNA, the CDR3 is TGCGCCAGCAGCTCTCGACAGGGTAAGGGAGAGCAGTTCTTC. Translating it yields CASSSRQGKGEQFF.